The next 26 T cell receptor beta chains were all read from a single sample in a study of cytomegalovirus exposure and HLA in healthy donors. The primer mix had 60 Vbeta and 13 Jbeta primers. Clones were sequenced by immunoSEQ multiplex PCR, and TCRdb holds only the in-frame ones, with some missing. This table has around 120,000 clones, 60% to 85% appearing once. The sequencing sample was made of PBMCs. These receptors originate from a man aged 30 to 45 in good health and CMV-seronegative.

The chain joins TRBV5-4 to TRBJ2-2; tentative D call: TRBD1 (6 bases). CDR3 length: 14 residues. Germline CDR1 is SGHNT and CDR2 is YYREEE (reference sequence). Between the trimmed V and J ends, which lost 4 bases and 0 bases, there was a span of 7 bases. The CDR3 coding sequence is TGTGCCAGCAGCGGGACACCGAACACCGGGGAGCTGTTTTTT. Translation: CASSGTPNTGELFF.

The genes are TRBV6-5 and TRBJ1-4; D not certain. CDR1 and CDR2 (germline): MNHEY, SVGAGI. The V end was cut by 4 bases, the J end by 4 bases, with 10 bases between. The length of the CDR3 is 14 residues. The CDR3: CASSFTQDNEKLFF. The CDR3 nucleotides read TGTGCCAGCAGTTTCACCCAGGATAATGAAAAACTGTTTTTT.

V and J are TRBV5-5 and TRBJ1-1; 9 positions agree with TRBD1. The CDR3 consists of 16 residues. After removal of 0 bases from V and 5 bases from J, the junction contained 8 bases not matched to a gene. CDR1 and CDR2 from the germline V gene are SGHKS and YYEKEE (reference sequence). Here the CDR3 reads CASSLATGTGRTEAFF. Here the CDR3 DNA reads TGTGCCAGCAGCTTGGCAACCGGGACAGGGAGGACTGAAGCTTTCTTT.

The rearrangement links TRBV5-1 to TRBJ1-2; 10 bases map to TRBD1. V trimming: 0 bases; J trimming: 8 bases; junction bases outside the gene matches: 1. This CDR3 region has 13 residues. Germline V gives CDR1 SGHRS, CDR2 YFSETQ. In DNA, the CDR3 is TGCGCCAGCAGCTTGGGGACAGGGGGAGGCTACACCTTC. Amino acids: CASSLGTGGGYTF.

This chain uses TRBV7-9 with TRBJ2-7; 10 nucleotides line up with TRBD2. This CDR3 comprises 16 residues. Germline V gene lookup returns CDR1 SEHNR and CDR2 FQNEAQ (reference sequence). Trimming cost V 3 bases and J 0 bases; bases outside gene matches: 5. The CDR3 nucleotides read TGTGCCAGCAGCTTTCTAGGGACTAGCGTCTCCTACGAGCAGTACTTC. Amino acid sequence: CASSFLGTSVSYEQYF.

The V call is TRBV2, the J call TRBJ1-2; 9 bases are shared with TRBD1. The length of the CDR3 is 13 residues. Trimming removed 7 bases from V and 3 bases from J; junction bases left unmatched: 3. Per germline, CDR1 SNHLY and CDR2 FYNNEI. The CDR3, as DNA: TGTGCCAGCACTTGGACAGGGGACTATGGCTACACCTTC. The encoded protein is CASTWTGDYGYTF.

The J gene is TRBJ2-1, the V gene TRBV19, with D unresolved. This CDR3 contains 12 residues. V was clipped by 4 bases and J by 3 bases, with 4 bases between them. The V gene's germline CDR1 is LNHDA and CDR2 SQIVND (reference sequence). The CDR3 nucleotides read TGTGCCAGTAGTAGAGTCTACAATGAGCAGTTCTTC. Translated: CASSRVYNEQFF.

This sequence joins TRBV19 and TRBJ2-7, with TRBD2 identical over 7 bases. CDR1 LNHDA and CDR2 SQIVND come from the germline V gene (reference sequence). The trim removed 4 bases at V and 1 base at J, leaving 4 bases unmatched. The CDR3 spans 14 residues. CDR3 nucleotide sequence: TGTGCCAGTAGTAGGGCTAGCGGTTCCTACGAGCAGTACTTC. Encoded protein: CASSRASGSYEQYF. Full variable domain (outside the CDR3, taken from reference TRBV19 and TRBJ2-7): DGGITQSPKYLFRKEGQNVTLSCEQNLNHDAMYWYRQDPGQGLRLIYYSQIVNDFQKGDIAEGYSVSREKKESFPLTVTSAQKNPTAFYLCASSRASGSYEQYFGPGTRLTVT.

The gene calls are TRBV2 and TRBJ1-3; D not resolved. V lost 6 bases to trimming and J lost 2 bases, with 17 bases between them. The CDR3 has 16 residues. Germline V gene sequence: CDR1 SNHLY, CDR2 FYNNEI. CDR3 nucleotides: TGTGCCAGCAGCAAACAGCAGGTCTTAACTGGAAACACCATATATTTT. Its translation: CASSKQQVLTGNTIYF.

The chain recombines TRBV11-2 with TRBJ2-7; 7 bases line up with TRBD1. The CDR3 covers 15 residues. J gave up 3 bases and V 3 bases, and 8 bases lay outside the gene matches. The germline V gene encodes CDR1 SGHAT and CDR2 FQNNGV. The CDR3 here is CASSFSRDSHYEQYF. CDR3 in DNA: TGTGCCAGCAGCTTCTCCCGGGACAGTCACTACGAGCAGTACTTC.

The chain links TRBV4-2 to TRBJ2-1; TRBD2 matches at 12 bases. Losses at the gene ends were 1 base for V and 0 bases for J; bases not matched to a gene: 7. The CDR3 is 19 amino acids. Germline V gives CDR1 LGHNA, CDR2 YNFKEQ. CDR3 bases: TGTGCCAGCAGCCAAGCGGGGCTAGCGGGGGGGAGCTCCTACAATGAGCAGTTCTTC. It yields the protein CASSQAGLAGGSSYNEQFF.

The V call is TRBV11-3, the J call TRBJ2-1, with D perhaps TRBD2 (7 bases). CDR1 and CDR2 (germline): SGHNT, YENEEA. Trimming removed 3 bases at V and 5 bases at J, with 17 bases between. The length of the CDR3 is 16 residues. The CDR3 coding sequence is TGTGCCAGCAGCTTTATGAGGGGGGGGAGTAACAATGAGCAGTTCTTC. Translation gives CASSFMRGGSNNEQFF. The variable domain in full, completed from reference TRBV11-3 and TRBJ2-1, reads EAGVVQSPRYKIIEKKQPVAFWCNPISGHNTLYWYLQNLGQGPELLIRYENEEAVDDSQLPKDRFSAERLKGVDSTLKIQPAELGDSAVYLCASSFMRGGSNNEQFFGPGTRLTVL.

This chain connects TRBV15 to TRBJ1-1; tentatively, D is TRBD1 (5 bases). V lost 5 bases to trimming and J lost 9 bases, with 16 bases between them. Germline-derived CDR1 and CDR2 are LNHNV and YYDKDF (reference sequence). The CDR3 spans 13 residues. This chain's CDR3 is CATSLERGLKAFF. CDR3 bases: TGTGCCACCAGCCTAGAGAGGGGACTTAAAGCTTTCTTT.

The V call is TRBV5-1, the J call TRBJ2-7; 7 bases agree with TRBD2. The CDR3 runs 13 residues. V lost 3 bases to trimming and J lost 3 bases; unmatched junction nucleotides: 3. Germline V gives CDR1 SGHRS, CDR2 YFSETQ. The CDR3 reads CASSSTSSYEQYF. The CDR3 DNA reads TGCGCCAGCAGCTCGACTAGCAGCTACGAGCAGTACTTC. The whole variable domain, remainder taken from reference TRBV5-1 and TRBJ2-7, is KAGVTQTPRYLIKTRGQQVTLSCSPISGHRSVSWYQQTPGQGLQFLFEYFSETQRNKGNFPGRFSGRQFSNSRSEMNVSTLELGDSALYLCASSSTSSYEQYFGPGTRLTVT.

The V and J genes are TRBV20-1 and TRBJ2-1; TRBD1 matches at 9 bases. This CDR3 comprises 10 residues. Germline V gene lookup returns CDR1 DFQATT and CDR2 SNEGSKA (reference sequence). V lost 3 bases to trimming and J lost 13 bases; unmatched junction nucleotides: 1. The CDR3 bases are TGCAGTGCTAGGGGACAGGGCCAGTTCTTC. It yields the protein CSARGQGQFF.

This clone has only one observation. V is TRBV5-5 and J is TRBJ1-4; 8 bases are shared with TRBD1. The V gene end was trimmed by 2 bases and the J gene end by 5 bases; junction bases not matched to a gene: 2. Germline CDR1 SGHKS, CDR2 YYEKEE (reference sequence). The CDR3 length is 14 residues. The CDR3 here is CASSLQGGNEKLFF. DNA of the CDR3: TGTGCCAGCAGCTTACAGGGGGGGAATGAAAAACTGTTTTTT. The variable domain in full, with the rest retrieved from reference TRBV5-5 and TRBJ1-4, is DAGVTQSPTHLIKTRGQQVTLRCSPISGHKSVSWYQQVLGQGPQFIFQYYEKEERGRGNFPDRFSARQFPNYSSELNVNALLLGDSALYLCASSLQGGNEKLFFGSGTQLSVL.

The V gene is TRBV30, the J gene TRBJ1-4; D is unresolved. Germline assignment: CDR1 GTSNPN and CDR2 SVGIG (reference sequence). This CDR3 is built from 15 residues. Trimming took 0 bases from V and 0 from J, leaving 8 bases between them. CDR3 amino acids: CAWSVSAATNEKLFF. CDR3 bases: TGTGCCTGGAGTGTCTCGGCGGCAACTAATGAAAAACTGTTTTTT.

About this clone: This same CDR3 is encoded by further DNA sequences in the sample. The V call is TRBV27, the J call TRBJ1-5; TRBD1 is a possible D gene (5 bases). From germline, CDR1 is MNHEY and CDR2 SMNVEV (reference sequence). The CDR3 has 13 amino acids. Trimming removed 4 bases from V and 7 bases from J, with 11 bases in between. CDR3 DNA sequence: TGTGCCAGCAGTTCCCAGGGCGGACAGCCCCAGCATTTT. It codes for CASSSQGGQPQHF.

This clone was detected once. The chain employs TRBV19 and TRBJ1-1; D remains unclear. V shed 3 bases and J shed 3 bases, with 11 bases lying between them. CDR1 and CDR2 (germline): LNHDA, SQIVND (reference sequence). CDR3 size: 14 residues. CDR3 sequence: CASSIGFRDTEAFF. CDR3 in DNA: TGTGCCAGTAGTATCGGGTTCCGTGACACTGAAGCTTTCTTT.

Concerning this clone: A junction end diverges from the germline sequence, so it may reflect a read error. This chain joins TRBV30 and TRBJ1-3, with D possibly matching TRBD1 (5 bases). The CDR3 length is 15 residues. Germline assignment: CDR1 GTSNPN and CDR2 SVGIG (reference sequence). This CDR3 reads CAWRKRGSAGNTIYF. DNA for the CDR3: TGTGCCTGGAGGAAAAGGGGTTCGGCTGGGAACACCATATATTTT. The whole variable domain, filled in from reference TRBV30 and TRBJ1-3, reads SQTIHQWPATLVQPVGSPLSLECTVEGTSNPNLYWYRQAAGRGLQLLFYSVGIGQISSEVPQNLSASRPQDRQFILSSKKLLLSDSGFYLCAWRKRGSAGNTIYFGEGSWLTVV.

The chain couples TRBV5-1 to TRBJ1-2; a weak D match, TRBD1 (6 bases). Trimming took off 0 bases at V and 4 bases at J, with 10 bases between the two ends. Per the germline V gene, CDR1 is SGHRS and CDR2 is YFSETQ. The CDR3 covers 14 residues. The CDR3 loop reads CASSLDRATYGYTF. CDR3 coding DNA: TGCGCCAGCAGCTTGGACAGGGCGACCTATGGCTACACCTTC.

The chain uses TRBV7-8 and TRBJ2-3, with 7 bases aligning to TRBD2. The CDR3 length is 16 residues. The ends lost 4 bases at V and 0 bases at J; junction bases unmatched: 7. Germline values: CDR1 SGHVS, CDR2 FQNEAQ. Here the CDR3 reads CASSSPLAVSTDTQYF. The CDR3 coding sequence is TGTGCCAGCAGCTCCCCTCTAGCGGTTAGCACAGATACGCAGTATTTT.

The chain's CDR3 is CSVVTYNEQFF. The CDR3 nucleotides are TGCAGCGTTGTTACCTACAATGAGCAGTTCTTC. V is TRBV29-1 and J is TRBJ2-1; D gene unclear. Germline V gene data show CDR1 as SQVTM and CDR2 as ANQGSEA. Between the trimmed V and J ends, which lost 4 bases and 2 bases, there was a span of 3 bases. The CDR3 is made up of 11 amino acids.

The CDR3 here is CAISESPTYEQYF. CDR3 in DNA: TGTGCCATCAGTGAGTCGCCTACCTACGAGCAGTACTTC. The rearrangement links TRBV10-3 to TRBJ2-7; D is unclear. The CDR3 contains 13 residues. Germline assignment: CDR1 ENHRY and CDR2 SYGVKD. The V and J ends lost 0 bases and 2 bases respectively, with 5 bases between them.

This clone turned up a few times. This sequence joins TRBV10-1 and TRBJ2-7; D not certain. The ends were cut back, 3 bases at V and 3 bases at J, with 9 bases in the middle. The CDR3 is 13 amino acids. Germline CDR1 WNHNN, CDR2 SYGVQD (reference sequence). The CDR3 DNA sequence: TGCGCCAGCAGTGACAGGCTCCTCTACGAGCAGTACTTC. Residues: CASSDRLLYEQYF.

The V and J genes are TRBV28 and TRBJ1-5; perhaps TRBD1 as D (6 bases). This CDR3 comprises 14 residues. CDR1 and CDR2 (germline): MDHEN, SYDVKM. V was cut by 5 bases and J by 5 bases, with 13 bases left in between. The CDR3 reads CASSLPGTYQPQHF. The DNA for the CDR3 is TGTGCCAGCAGTCTACCTGGGACATATCAGCCCCAGCATTTT. The full variable domain, its missing parts supplied by reference TRBV28 and TRBJ1-5, is DVKVTQSSRYLVKRTGEKVFLECVQDMDHENMFWYRQDPGLGLRLIYFSYDVKMKEKGDIPEGYSVSREKKERFSLILESASTNQTSMYLCASSLPGTYQPQHFGDGTRLSIL.